This T cell receptor beta chain was obtained from a study of lymphopenia after photon versus proton radiotherapy. This clone came up once. Its antigen remains unknown. Study-wide findings and caveats: Post-nadir diversity loss with photons came from oligoclonal expansion, particularly CD8+ Temra cells. Under photons, naive T cells and diversity fell while effector/memory populations rose. Larger post-nadir TCR diversity loss correlated inversely with survival in deceased patients.

Clones were sequenced by immunoSEQ multiplex PCR, and TCRdb holds only the in-frame ones, with some missing. The sample lists tens of thousands of clones, around 88% occurring once. The V end was cut by 3 bases, the J end by 0 bases, with 9 bases between. The length of the CDR3 is 14 residues. From germline, CDR1 is SQVTM and CDR2 ANQGSEA. This TCR derives from an elderly man with esophageal cancer. V is TRBV29-1 and J is TRBJ2-1, with D maybe TRBD2 (5 bases). The specimen comprised peripheral blood, sampled from a patient treated with proton-based radiotherapy. CDR3 residues: CSVDGVSSYNEQFF. The CDR3 coding sequence is TGCAGCGTTGACGGGGTAAGCTCCTACAATGAGCAGTTCTTC.